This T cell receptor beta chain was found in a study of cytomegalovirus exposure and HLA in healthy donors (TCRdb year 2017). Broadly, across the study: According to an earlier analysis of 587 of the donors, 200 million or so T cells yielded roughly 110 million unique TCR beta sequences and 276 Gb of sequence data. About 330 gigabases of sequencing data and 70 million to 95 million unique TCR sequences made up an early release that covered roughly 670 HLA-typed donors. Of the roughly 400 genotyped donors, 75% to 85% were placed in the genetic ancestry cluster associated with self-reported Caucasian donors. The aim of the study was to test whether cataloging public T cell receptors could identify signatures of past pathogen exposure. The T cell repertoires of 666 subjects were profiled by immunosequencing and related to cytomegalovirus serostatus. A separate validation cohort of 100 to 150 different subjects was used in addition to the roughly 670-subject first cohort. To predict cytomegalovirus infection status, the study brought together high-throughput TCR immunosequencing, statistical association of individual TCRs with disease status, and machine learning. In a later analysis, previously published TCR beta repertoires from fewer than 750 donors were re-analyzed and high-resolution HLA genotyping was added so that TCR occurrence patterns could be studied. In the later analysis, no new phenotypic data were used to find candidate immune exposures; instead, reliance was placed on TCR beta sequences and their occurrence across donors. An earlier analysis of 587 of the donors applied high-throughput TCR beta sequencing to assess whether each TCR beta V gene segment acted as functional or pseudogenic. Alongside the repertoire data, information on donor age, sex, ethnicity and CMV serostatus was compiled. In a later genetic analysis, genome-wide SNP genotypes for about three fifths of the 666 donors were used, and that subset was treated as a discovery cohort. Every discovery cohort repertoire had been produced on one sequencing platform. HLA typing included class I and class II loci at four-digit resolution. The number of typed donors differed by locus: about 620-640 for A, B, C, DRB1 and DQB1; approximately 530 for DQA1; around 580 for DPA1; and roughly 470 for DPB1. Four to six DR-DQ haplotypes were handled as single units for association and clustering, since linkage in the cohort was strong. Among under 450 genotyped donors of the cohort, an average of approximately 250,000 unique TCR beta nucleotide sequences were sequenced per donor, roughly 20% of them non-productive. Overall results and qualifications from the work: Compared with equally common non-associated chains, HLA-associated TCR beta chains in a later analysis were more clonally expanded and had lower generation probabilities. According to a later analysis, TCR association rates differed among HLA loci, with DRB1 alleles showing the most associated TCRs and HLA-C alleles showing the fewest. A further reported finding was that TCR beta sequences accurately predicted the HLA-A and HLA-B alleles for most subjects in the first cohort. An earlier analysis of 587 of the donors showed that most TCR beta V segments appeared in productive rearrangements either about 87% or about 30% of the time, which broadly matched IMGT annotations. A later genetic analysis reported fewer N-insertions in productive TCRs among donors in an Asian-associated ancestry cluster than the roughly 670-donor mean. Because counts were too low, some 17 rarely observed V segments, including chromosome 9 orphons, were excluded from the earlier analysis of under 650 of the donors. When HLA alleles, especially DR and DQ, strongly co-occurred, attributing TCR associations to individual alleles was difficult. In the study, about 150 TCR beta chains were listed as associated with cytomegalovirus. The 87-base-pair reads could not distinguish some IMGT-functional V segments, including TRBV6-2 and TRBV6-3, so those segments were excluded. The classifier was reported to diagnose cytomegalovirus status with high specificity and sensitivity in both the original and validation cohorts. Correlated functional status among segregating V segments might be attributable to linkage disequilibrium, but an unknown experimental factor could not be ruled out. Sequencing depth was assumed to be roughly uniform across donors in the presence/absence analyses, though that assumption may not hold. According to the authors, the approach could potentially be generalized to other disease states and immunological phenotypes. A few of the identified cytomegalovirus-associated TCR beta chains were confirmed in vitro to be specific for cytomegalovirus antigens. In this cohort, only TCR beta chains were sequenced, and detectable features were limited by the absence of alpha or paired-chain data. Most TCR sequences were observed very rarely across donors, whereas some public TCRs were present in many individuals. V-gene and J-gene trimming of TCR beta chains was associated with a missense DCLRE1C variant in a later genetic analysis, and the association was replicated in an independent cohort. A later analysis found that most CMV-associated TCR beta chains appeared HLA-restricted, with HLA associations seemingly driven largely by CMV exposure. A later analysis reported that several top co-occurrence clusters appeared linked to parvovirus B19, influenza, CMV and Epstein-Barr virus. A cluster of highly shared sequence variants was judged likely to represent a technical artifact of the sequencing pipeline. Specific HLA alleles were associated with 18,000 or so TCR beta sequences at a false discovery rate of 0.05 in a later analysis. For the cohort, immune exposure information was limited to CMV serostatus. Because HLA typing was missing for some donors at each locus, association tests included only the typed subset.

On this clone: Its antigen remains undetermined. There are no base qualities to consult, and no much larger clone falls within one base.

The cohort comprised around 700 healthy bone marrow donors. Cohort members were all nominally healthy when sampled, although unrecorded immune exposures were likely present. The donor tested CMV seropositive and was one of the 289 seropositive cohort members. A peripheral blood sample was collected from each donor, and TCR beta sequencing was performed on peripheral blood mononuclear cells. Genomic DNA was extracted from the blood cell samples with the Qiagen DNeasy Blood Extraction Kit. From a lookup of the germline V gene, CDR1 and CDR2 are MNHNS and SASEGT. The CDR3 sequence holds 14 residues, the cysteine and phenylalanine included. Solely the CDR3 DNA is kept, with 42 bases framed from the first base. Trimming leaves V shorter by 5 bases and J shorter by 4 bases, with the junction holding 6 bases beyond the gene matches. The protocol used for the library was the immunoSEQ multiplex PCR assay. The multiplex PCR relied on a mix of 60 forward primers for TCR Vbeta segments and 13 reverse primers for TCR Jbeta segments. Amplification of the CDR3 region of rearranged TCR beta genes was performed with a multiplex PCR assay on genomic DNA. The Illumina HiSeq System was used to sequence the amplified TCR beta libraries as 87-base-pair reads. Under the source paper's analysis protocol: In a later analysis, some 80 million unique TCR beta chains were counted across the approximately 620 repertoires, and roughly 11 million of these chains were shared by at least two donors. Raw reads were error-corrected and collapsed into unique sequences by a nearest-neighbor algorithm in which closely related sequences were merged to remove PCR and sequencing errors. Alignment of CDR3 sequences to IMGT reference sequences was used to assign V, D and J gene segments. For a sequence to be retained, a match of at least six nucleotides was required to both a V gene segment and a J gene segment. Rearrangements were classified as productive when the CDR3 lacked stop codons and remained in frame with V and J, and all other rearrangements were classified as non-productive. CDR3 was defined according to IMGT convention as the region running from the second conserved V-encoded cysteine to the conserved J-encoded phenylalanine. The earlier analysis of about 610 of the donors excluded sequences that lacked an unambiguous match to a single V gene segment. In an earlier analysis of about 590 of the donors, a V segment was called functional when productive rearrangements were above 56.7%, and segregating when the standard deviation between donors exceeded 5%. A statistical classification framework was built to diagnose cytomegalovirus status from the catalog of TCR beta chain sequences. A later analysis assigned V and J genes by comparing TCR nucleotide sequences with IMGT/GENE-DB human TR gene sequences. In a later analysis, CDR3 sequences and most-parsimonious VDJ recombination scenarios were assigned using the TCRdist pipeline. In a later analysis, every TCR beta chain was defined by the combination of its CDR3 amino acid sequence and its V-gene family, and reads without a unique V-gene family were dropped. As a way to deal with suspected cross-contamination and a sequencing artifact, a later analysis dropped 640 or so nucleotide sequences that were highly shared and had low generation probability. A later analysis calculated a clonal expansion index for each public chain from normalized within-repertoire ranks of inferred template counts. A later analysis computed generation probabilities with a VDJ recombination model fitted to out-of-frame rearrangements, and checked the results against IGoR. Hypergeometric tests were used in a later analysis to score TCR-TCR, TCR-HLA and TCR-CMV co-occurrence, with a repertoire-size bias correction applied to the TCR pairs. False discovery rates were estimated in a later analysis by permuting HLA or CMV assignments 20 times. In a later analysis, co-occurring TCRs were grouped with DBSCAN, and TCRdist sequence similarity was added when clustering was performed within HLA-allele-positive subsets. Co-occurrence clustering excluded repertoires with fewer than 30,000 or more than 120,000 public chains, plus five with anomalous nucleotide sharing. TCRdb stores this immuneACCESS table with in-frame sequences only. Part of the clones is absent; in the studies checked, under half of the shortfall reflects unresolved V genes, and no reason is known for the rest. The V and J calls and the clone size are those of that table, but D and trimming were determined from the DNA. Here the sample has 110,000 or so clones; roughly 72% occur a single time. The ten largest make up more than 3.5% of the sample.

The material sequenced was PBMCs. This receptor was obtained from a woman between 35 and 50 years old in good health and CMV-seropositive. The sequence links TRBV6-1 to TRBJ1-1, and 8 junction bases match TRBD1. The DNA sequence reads TGTGCCAGCAGTCCGCGACAGGGGCCCACTGAAGCTTTCTTT. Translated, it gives CASSPRQGPTEAFF.